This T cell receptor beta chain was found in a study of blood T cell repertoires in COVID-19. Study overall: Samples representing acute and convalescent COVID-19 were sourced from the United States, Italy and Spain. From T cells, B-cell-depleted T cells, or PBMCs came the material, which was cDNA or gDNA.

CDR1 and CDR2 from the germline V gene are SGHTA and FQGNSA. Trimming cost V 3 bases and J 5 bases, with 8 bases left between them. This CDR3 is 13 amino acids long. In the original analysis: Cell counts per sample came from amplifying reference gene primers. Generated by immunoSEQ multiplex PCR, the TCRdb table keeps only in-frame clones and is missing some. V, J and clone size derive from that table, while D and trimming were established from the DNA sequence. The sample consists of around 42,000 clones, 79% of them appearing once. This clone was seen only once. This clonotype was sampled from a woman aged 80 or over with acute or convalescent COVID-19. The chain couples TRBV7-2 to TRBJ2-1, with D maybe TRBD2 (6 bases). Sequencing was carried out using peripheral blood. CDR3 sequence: CASSLRRDNEQFF. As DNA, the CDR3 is TGTGCCAGCAGCTTGAGGAGGGACAATGAGCAGTTCTTC.